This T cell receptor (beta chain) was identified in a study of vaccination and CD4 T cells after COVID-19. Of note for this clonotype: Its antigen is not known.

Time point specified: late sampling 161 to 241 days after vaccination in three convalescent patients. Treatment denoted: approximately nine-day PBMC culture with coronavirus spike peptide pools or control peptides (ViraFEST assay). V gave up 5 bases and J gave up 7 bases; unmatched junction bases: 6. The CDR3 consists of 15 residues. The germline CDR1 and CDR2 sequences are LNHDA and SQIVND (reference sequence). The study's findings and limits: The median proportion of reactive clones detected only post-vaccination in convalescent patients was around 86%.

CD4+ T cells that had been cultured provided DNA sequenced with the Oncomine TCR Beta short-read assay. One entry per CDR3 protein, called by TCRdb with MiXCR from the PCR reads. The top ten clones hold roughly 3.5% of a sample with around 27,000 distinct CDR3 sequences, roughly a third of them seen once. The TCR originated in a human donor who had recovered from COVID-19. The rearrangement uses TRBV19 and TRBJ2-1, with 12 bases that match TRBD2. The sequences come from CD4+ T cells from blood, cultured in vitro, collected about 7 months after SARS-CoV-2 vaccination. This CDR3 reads CASSVGTSGFNEQFF. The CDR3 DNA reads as TGTGCCAGTAGTGTCGGGACTAGCGGGTTTAATGAGCAGTTCTTC.